This T cell receptor beta chain stems from a study of shared clonotypes between healthy human individuals. With 3 bases clipped from V and 5 bases from J, the junction kept 5 bases outside the gene matches. This CDR3 is 14 amino acids long. Germline CDR1 is KGHSH and CDR2 is LQKENI. Clones were read by immunoSEQ multiplex PCR, and TCRdb kept only the in-frame ones, dropping some. The sample records a few million clones, under 97% being singletons. The sample taken for sequencing was naive CD4+ T cells sorted from blood. Subset defined: CD45RA+ positively selected. This receptor was taken from a man younger than 30 in good health. V and J are TRBV18 and TRBJ2-3, with 7 bases matching TRBD2. The CDR3 sequence: CASSPGLSEDTQYF. CDR3 bases: TGTGCCAGCTCACCGGGACTATCGGAAGATACGCAGTATTTT.